Listed below are T cell receptor beta chains from one sample, sequenced in a study of regulatory T cells in long-lasting Graves disease. TCRdb analysed the multiplex PCR reads with MiXCR anew, one entry per CDR3 protein. The sample has about 530,000 distinct CDR3 sequences, 15% to 20% seen once. In addition, the sample was reused for a study of T cells in Graves' hyperthyroidism and ophthalmopathy.

The material was peripheral blood mononuclear cells (PBMCs), obtained at new diagnosis, from a patient treated with antithyroid drugs. The receptor set was obtained from a woman between 40 and 65 years old with Graves disease. Each CDR3 is given with its conserved first and last residue. D genes are given only for firm matches. For some rows the clone size is stated as once, few or many, or as a class when expanded; others skip it.

size	J	length	V	D	CDR3	DNA
many	TRBJ2-5	13	TRBV12-5	.	CASGLAGGETQYF	TGTGCTAGTGGTTTGGCTGGTGGGGAGACCCAGTACTTC
many	TRBJ2-7	12	TRBV20-1	TRBD1	CSAWTGTGEQYF	TGCAGTGCTTGGACAGGGACTGGCGAGCAGTACTTC
many	TRBJ2-2	15	TRBV18	TRBD1	CASSPTGGNTGELFF	TGTGCCAGCAGTCCGACAGGGGGGAACACCGGGGAGCTGTTTTTT
.	TRBJ1-1	14	TRBV27	TRBD1	CASSYGTGAGRAFF	TGTGCCAGCAGTTACGGGACAGGGGCAGGTCGAGCTTTCTTT
.	TRBJ2-1	14	TRBV20-1	.	CSARTTLGLNEQFF	TGCAGTGCTAGGACTACTCTCGGGTTGAATGAGCAGTTCTTC
.	TRBJ1-1	14	TRBV7-9	.	CASSQITGNTEAFF	TGTGCCAGCAGCCAAATCACAGGGAACACTGAAGCTTTCTTT
many	TRBJ2-1	16	TRBV13	.	CASSGGVVLSYNEQFF	TGTGCCAGCAGCGGGGGAGTAGTGTTGTCCTACAATGAGCAGTTCTTC
few	TRBJ1-5	16	TRBV7-8	TRBD1	CASSPDRAGAYQPQHF	TGTGCCAGCAGCCCGGACAGGGCGGGGGCTTATCAGCCCCAGCATTTT
many	TRBJ1-5	15	TRBV6-2/TRBV6-3	TRBD1	CASTKGQLYDQPQHF	TGTGCCAGCACCAAGGGACAGTTATATGATCAGCCCCAGCATTTT
.	TRBJ1-4	17	TRBV5-1	.	CASSVAPSGGTNEKLFF	TGCGCCAGCAGCGTGGCCCCTTCGGGGGGGACTAATGAAAAACTGTTTTTT
.	TRBJ2-2	15	TRBV2	TRBD1	CASKPGQAYTGELFF	TGTGCCAGCAAACCGGGACAGGCATACACCGGGGAGCTGTTTTTT
.	TRBJ2-2	15	TRBV14	.	CASSPLRQYTGELFF	TGTGCCAGCAGCCCCCTTCGACAGTATACCGGGGAGCTGTTTTTT
many	TRBJ2-1	15	TRBV18	TRBD2	CASSTAGGPYNEQFF	TGTGCCAGCTCAACAGCGGGGGGGCCGTACAATGAGCAGTTCTTC
few	TRBJ1-1	19	TRBV5-8	.	CANSLAMAAGAWMNTEAFF	TGTGCCAACAGCTTGGCCATGGCGGCGGGGGCTTGGATGAACACTGAAGCTTTCTTT
many	TRBJ1-1	15	TRBV12-3/TRBV12-4	TRBD1	CASRLEGASGTEAFF	TGTGCCAGCAGACTCGAGGGGGCCTCGGGCACTGAAGCTTTCTTT
many	TRBJ2-7	13	TRBV3-1	.	CASRLGGSYEQYF	TGTGCCAGCCGGCTCGGGGGCTCCTACGAGCAGTACTTC
.	TRBJ1-3	15	TRBV5-5	.	CASSPYREDGNTIYF	TGTGCCAGCAGCCCTTACAGGGAGGACGGAAACACCATATATTTT
few	TRBJ1-6	17	TRBV3-1	TRBD1	CASSRVPGGDLFSPLHF	TGTGCCAGCAGCCGGGTACCAGGGGGCGACTTATTCTCACCCCTCCACTTT
.	TRBJ2-3	14	TRBV20-1	.	CSVTSGRVTDTQYF	TGCAGCGTTACATCCGGACGGGTCACAGATACGCAGTATTTT
many	TRBJ2-7	14	TRBV5-1	.	CASSRGLTSYEQYF	TGCGCCAGCAGCCGTGGACTGACCTCCTACGAGCAGTACTTC
.	TRBJ2-7	14	TRBV6-2/TRBV6-3	.	CASSYSGQTYEQYF	TGTGCCAGCAGTTACTCGGGACAAACCTACGAGCAGTACTTC
few	TRBJ1-2	17	TRBV9	TRBD1	CASSAGTGALANYGYTF	TGTGCCAGCAGCGCGGGGACAGGGGCCTTAGCTAACTATGGCTACACCTTC
many	TRBJ1-2	14	TRBV12-3/TRBV12-4	TRBD1	CASSFEGAVDGYTF	TGTGCCAGCAGTTTTGAGGGGGCAGTCGATGGCTACACCTTC
many	TRBJ2-7	14	TRBV13	.	CASSPPGLVREQYF	TGTGCCAGCAGCCCCCCGGGATTGGTCCGGGAGCAGTACTTC
.	TRBJ1-5	17	TRBV4-1	TRBD1	CASSQPRQGQGNQPQHF	TGCGCCAGCAGCCAACCAAGACAGGGCCAAGGCAATCAGCCCCAGCATTTT
many	TRBJ1-2	14	TRBV30	.	CAWRAWGPNYGYTF	TGTGCCTGGAGAGCCTGGGGCCCTAACTATGGCTACACCTTC
.	TRBJ2-2	14	TRBV7-2	.	CASSFVENTGELFF	TGTGCCAGCAGCTTTGTAGAGAACACCGGGGAGCTGTTTTTT
few	TRBJ2-2	17	TRBV5-1	TRBD2	CASSLTSGGAYTGELFF	TGCGCCAGCAGCTTGACTAGCGGGGGGGCCTATACCGGGGAGCTGTTTTTT
many	TRBJ2-7	15	TRBV5-4	.	CASSRGQNLAYEQYF	TGTGCCAGCAGCCGGGGACAAAACTTGGCCTACGAGCAGTACTTC
.	TRBJ2-1	14	TRBV7-3	TRBD2	CASSYSGLGNEQFF	TGTGCCAGCAGCTACTCGGGACTAGGGAATGAGCAGTTCTTC
.	TRBJ2-3	15	TRBV9	.	CASSADRDSTDTQYF	TGTGCCAGCAGCGCTGACCGAGATAGCACAGATACGCAGTATTTT
.	TRBJ2-1	14	TRBV7-3	.	CASSPLGDYNEQFF	TGTGCCAGCAGCCCCCTTGGGGACTACAATGAGCAGTTCTTC
few	TRBJ2-1	16	TRBV5-1	TRBD1	CASSLEPGTAYNEQFF	TGCGCCAGCAGCTTGGAACCCGGGACAGCTTACAATGAGCAGTTCTTC
many	TRBJ1-2	15	TRBV10-3	TRBD1	CAISESATGGYGYTF	TGTGCCATCAGTGAGTCGGCTACAGGGGGATATGGCTACACCTTC
.	TRBJ2-1	15	TRBV19	TRBD2	CASTPLAGGHGEQFF	TGTGCCAGTACCCCCCTAGCGGGGGGGCATGGTGAGCAGTTCTTC
few	TRBJ1-1	12	TRBV29-1	.	CSVSVVNTEAFF	TGCAGCGTCTCGGTAGTGAACACTGAAGCTTTCTTT
.	TRBJ2-2	11	TRBV13	.	CASRYAGELFF	TGTGCCAGCAGATACGCCGGGGAGCTGTTTTTT
many	TRBJ1-1	12	TRBV20-1	.	CSAPDLNTEAFF	TGCAGTGCCCCGGACCTGAACACTGAAGCTTTCTTT
.	TRBJ1-1	13	TRBV12-3/TRBV12-4	.	CASGFGWDTEAFF	TGTGCCAGCGGCTTCGGTTGGGACACTGAAGCTTTCTTT
few	TRBJ1-4	17	TRBV24-1	.	CATSDPRPTESNEKLFF	TGTGCCACCAGTGACCCCCGGCCGACAGAAAGTAATGAAAAACTGTTTTTT
many	TRBJ2-7	14	TRBV3-1	TRBD2	CASSQWTSGYEQYF	TGTGCCAGCAGCCAATGGACTAGCGGCTACGAGCAGTACTTC
many	TRBJ1-5	16	TRBV20-1	TRBD1	CSAMAGGFSSNQPQHF	TGCAGTGCCATGGCAGGGGGCTTTTCGAGCAATCAGCCCCAGCATTTT
few	TRBJ2-1	19	TRBV3-1	.	CASSQVVGVGSGSYNEQFF	TGTGCCAGCAGCCAAGTAGTAGGGGTTGGATCGGGCTCCTACAATGAGCAGTTCTTC
many	TRBJ2-7	16	TRBV28	TRBD2	CASTLPRTSGGGEQYF	TGTGCCAGCACCCTACCCCGGACTAGCGGGGGAGGGGAGCAGTACTTC
.	TRBJ2-7	16	TRBV19	TRBD1	CASSIDSGTGAYEQYF	TGTGCCAGTAGTATAGACTCGGGGACAGGGGCCTACGAGCAGTACTTC
many	TRBJ1-2	14	TRBV7-8	.	CASSLEVQVHGYTF	TGTGCCAGCAGCTTAGAAGTACAGGTTCATGGCTACACCTTC
many	TRBJ2-1	15	TRBV5-1	.	CASRTTRGGSNEQFF	TGCGCCAGCAGGACGACCAGGGGGGGATCTAATGAGCAGTTCTTC
many	TRBJ1-5	13	TRBV18	TRBD1	CASSGQLDQPQHF	TGTGCCAGCTCGGGACAGCTAGATCAGCCCCAGCATTTT
few	TRBJ2-2	14	TRBV3-1	.	CASSQSAVTGELFF	TGTGCCAGCAGCCAATCAGCGGTCACCGGGGAGCTGTTTTTT